Each of the 20 T cell receptor beta chains below was sequenced from the same sample in a study of blood T cells in healthy people across ages. It was with a sample-barcoded 5' primer and a J-beta primer mix that a second PCR of roughly 7 to 12 cycles was run. TCRdb reprocessed the 5' RACE reads via MiXCR and lists one record per CDR3 protein. Here the sample spans under 2 million distinct CDR3 sequences, 34% being singletons. Source material: blood. The receptors come from a woman in her thirties in good health.

This clonotype was counted between two and nine times. The chain uses TRBV13 and TRBJ2-3; the D gene is possibly TRBD2 (5 bases). Per the germline V gene, CDR1 is PRHDT and CDR2 is FYEKMQ (reference sequence). This CDR3 spans 12 amino acids. Trimming cost V 8 bases and J 3 bases, with 9 bases left between them. The chain's CDR3 is CASGVATDTQYF. CDR3 DNA: TGTGCCAGCGGGGTAGCGACAGATACGCAGTATTTT.

This clonotype showed up just a few times. The chain combines TRBV10-3 with TRBJ2-7; tentative D call: TRBD1 (5 bases). The CDR3 has 16 residues. Trimming stripped 0 bases from V and 0 bases from J, with 12 bases between. Germline V gene lookup returns CDR1 ENHRY and CDR2 SYGVKD. The CDR3 nucleotides are TGTGCCATCAGTGAGTCGAAGGGGCAGCTCTCCTACGAGCAGTACTTC. Translating gives CAISESKGQLSYEQYF.

This chain uses TRBV4-1 with TRBJ2-7, with 11 bases matching TRBD2. The germline V gene encodes CDR1 MGHRA and CDR2 YSYEKL. Unmatched junction bases numbered 22, after V lost 6 bases and J lost 0 bases. The CDR3 is 21 amino acids. CDR3 loop: CASSHRTGRASGGTDSYEQYF. CDR3 in DNA: TGCGCCAGCAGTCATCGCACCGGCAGGGCTAGCGGGGGGACAGACTCCTACGAGCAGTACTTC.

The chain employs TRBV28 and TRBJ1-5, with TRBD1 matching 8 bases. The CDR3 length is 15 residues. Unmatched junction bases numbered 14, after V lost 7 bases and J lost 9 bases. The germline gives CDR1 MDHEN, CDR2 SYDVKM. For the CDR3, the DNA is TGTGCCAGCATGGGGACAGGCAGGTCTTCGGGGCCCCAGCATTTT. Its translation is CASMGTGRSSGPQHF.

The chain combines TRBV7-9 with TRBJ1-4; 11 bases fit TRBD1. Germline CDR1 SEHNR, CDR2 FQNEAQ (reference sequence). The V segment lost 1 base and the J segment 10 bases; nucleotides outside the gene matches: 5. This CDR3 is built from 15 residues. The CDR3 DNA reads TGTGCCAGCAGCTTAGAAACAGGACAGGGGGCAAAACTGTTTTTT. It specifies CASSLETGQGAKLFF.

This clonotype was counted a few times. The V gene is TRBV20-1, the J gene TRBJ2-7; possibly TRBD1 or TRBD2 for D (6 bases each). The CDR3 is 13 residues long. V was trimmed by 7 bases and J by 9 bases, leaving 22 bases between them. The V gene's germline CDR1 is DFQATT and CDR2 SNEGSKA (reference sequence). In DNA, the CDR3 is TGCAGTGTCTTGAGGGGGTCGGTCGGGGGGCAGTACTTC. Its protein product is CSVLRGSVGGQYF.

This clonotype was seen a handful of times. The CDR3 loop is CASSIRTSGTDTQYF. The DNA of the CDR3 is TGTGCCAGCAGTATACGGACTAGCGGGACAGATACGCAGTATTTT. The chain couples TRBV28 to TRBJ2-3, with 11 bases fitting TRBD2. With V trimmed by 5 bases and J by 3 bases, 4 bases remained unmatched. This CDR3 has 15 residues. Germline CDR1 is MDHEN and CDR2 is SYDVKM.

This clonotype was seen more than once but under ten times. This chain connects TRBV9 to TRBJ1-1; D ambiguous. The CDR3 runs 13 residues. V shed 3 bases and J shed 4 bases, with 10 bases lying between them. Germline assignment: CDR1 SGDLS and CDR2 YYNGEE. CDR3 region: CASSGGLSTEAFF. In DNA, the CDR3 is TGTGCCAGCAGCGGAGGTTTAAGCACTGAAGCTTTCTTT.

The chain combines TRBV6-4 with TRBJ1-2; no clear D. Trimming took off 4 bases at V and 4 bases at J, with 10 bases between the two ends. The CDR3 spans 13 residues. CDR1 is MRHNA, CDR2 SNTAGT, per germline. CDR3 in amino acids: CASSADGTYGYTF. The CDR3 DNA is TGTGCCAGCAGTGCCGACGGAACCTATGGCTACACCTTC.

The chain links TRBV20-1 to TRBJ2-2, with no clear D. With 5 bases removed from V and 0 bases from J, the gap between germline ends came to 4 bases. The CDR3 runs 12 residues. Germline V gene data show CDR1 as DFQATT and CDR2 as SNEGSKA (reference sequence). CDR3 sequence: CSAPPNTGELFF. The DNA for the CDR3 is TGCAGTGCTCCACCGAACACCGGGGAGCTGTTTTTT.

The count of this clonotype is one. This rearrangement joins TRBV7-6 to TRBJ2-2, with 14 nucleotides matching TRBD2. Germline CDR1 SGHVS, CDR2 FNYEAQ. The CDR3 is made up of 18 amino acids. V gave up 4 bases and J gave up 9 bases; unmatched junction bases: 13. CDR3 in DNA: TGTGCCAGCAGCTACGGGACTAGCGGGGGACCCACAGGGTGGGAGCTGTTTTTT. This translates into CASSYGTSGGPTGWELFF.

The chain is built from TRBV6-2 or TRBV6-3 and TRBJ2-7; D remains unclear. This CDR3 spans 13 amino acids. V lost 7 bases, J lost 1 base, and 11 bases lay in between. The germline CDR1 and CDR2 sequences are MNHEY and SVGEGT. The CDR3 sequence: CASTQGPSYEQYF. CDR3 nucleotide sequence: TGTGCCAGCACCCAAGGACCGTCCTACGAGCAGTACTTC.

This chain links TRBV7-7 with TRBJ2-1, with 12 bases aligning to TRBD1. V lost 1 base, J lost 10 bases, and 5 bases stayed unmatched. CDR1 SSHAT and CDR2 FNYEAQ come from the germline V gene (reference sequence). The CDR3 runs to 15 residues. The chain's CDR3 is CASSLGGTGGVEQFF. The DNA for the CDR3 is TGTGCCAGCAGCTTAGGCGGGACAGGGGGCGTGGAGCAGTTCTTC.

This clonotype was recorded at least ten times. The gene calls are TRBV20-1 and TRBJ2-7; 8 positions agree with TRBD2. CDR3 length equals 13 residues. The germline CDR1 and CDR2 sequences are DFQATT and SNEGSKA (reference sequence). With V trimmed by 2 bases and J by 4 bases, 4 bases remained unmatched. CDR3 coding DNA: TGCAGTGCTAGATTAGCGGGATTGTACGAGCAGTACTTC. This codes for CSARLAGLYEQYF.

This clonotype was detected only a few times. The chain carries TRBV20-1 and TRBJ2-7; TRBD2 matches at 8 bases. Germline lookup yields CDR1 DFQATT and CDR2 SNEGSKA (reference sequence). CDR3 length equals 15 residues. With 2 bases clipped from V and 2 bases from J, the junction kept 8 bases outside the gene matches. The CDR3 coding sequence is TGCAGTGCTAGACCTCTCCAGCGGGGGCCCTACGAGCAGTACTTC. Translating it yields CSARPLQRGPYEQYF.

The rearrangement uses TRBV9 and TRBJ2-1, with 11 bases identical to TRBD2. Trimming cost V 6 bases and J 6 bases; bases outside gene matches: 8. This CDR3 has 15 residues. Germline V gene sequence: CDR1 SGDLS, CDR2 YYNGEE. The CDR3 reads CASNLATSGGNEQFF. The CDR3 DNA follows: TGTGCCAGCAACTTGGCAACTAGCGGGGGCAATGAGCAGTTCTTC. Full variable domain (missing parts from reference TRBV9 and TRBJ2-1): DSGVTQTPKHLITATGQRVTLRCSPRSGDLSVYWYQQSLDQGLQFLIQYYNGEERAKGNILERFSAQQFPDLHSELNLSSLELGDSALYFCASNLATSGGNEQFFGPGTRLTVL.

The chain uses TRBV10-3 and TRBJ2-5; D possibly corresponds to TRBD1 (6 bases). CDR3 size: 14 residues. The V gene's germline CDR1 is ENHRY and CDR2 SYGVKD. Trimming took off 4 bases at V and 3 bases at J, with 12 bases between the two ends. CDR3 nucleotides: TGTGCCATCAGTGGGGCTGGACAGAAAGAGACCCAGTACTTC. It specifies CAISGAGQKETQYF.

Comment on this clonotype: An end of the junction differs from the germline gene, which may be a read error. This chain uses TRBV5-1 with TRBJ2-2, with D possibly being TRBD2 (5 bases). There are 14 residues in the CDR3. Germline CDR1 and CDR2: SGHRS and YFSETQ. Here the CDR3 reads CASSLIQNTGEMFF. The CDR3 DNA sequence: TGCGCCAGCAGCTTGATACAGAACACTGGGGAGATGTTTTTT.

This clonotype has a handful of counts. The chain uses TRBV5-1 and TRBJ2-7; D tentatively reads TRBD1 or TRBD2 (6 bases each). Germline CDR1 SGHRS, CDR2 YFSETQ. The CDR3 runs 15 residues. V lost 2 bases and J 4 bases, leaving 16 bases between the germline ends. The DNA of the CDR3 is TGCGCCAGCAGCTTTAACACAGGGAGGATGTACGAGCAGTACTTC. Protein product: CASSFNTGRMYEQYF.

This clonotype was detected only a few times. V usage is TRBV7-2 and J usage is TRBJ2-7; 7 nucleotides line up with TRBD1. Germline V gene data show CDR1 as SGHTA and CDR2 as FQGNSA. CDR3 length: 16 residues. V was pared by 5 bases and J by 2 bases, with 12 bases of the junction left unmatched. The CDR3 coding sequence is TGTGCCAGCAGCCCAGGGGAGAGACAGGGACCCTACGAGCAGTACTTC. Amino acids: CASSPGERQGPYEQYF.